This TCR beta chain was recorded in a study of blood T cell repertoires in COVID-19. Across the whole study: The samples span acute and convalescent COVID-19 from the United States, Italy and Spain.

Germline loops: CDR1 SGHKS, CDR2 YYEKEE (reference sequence). This CDR3 has 17 residues. V was pared by 2 bases and J by 2 bases, with 6 bases of the junction left unmatched. Generated by immunoSEQ multiplex PCR, the TCRdb table keeps only in-frame clones and is missing some. The table has about 180,000 clones, 70% to 90% seen once. A Seattle source enrolled patients during active infection and followed them longitudinally. The chain has TRBV5-5 and TRBJ2-3; TRBD2 aligns across 12 bases. Sample: peripheral blood. This TCR was sampled from a person aged 65-85 years with COVID-19, enrolled during active disease. CDR3 nucleotide sequence: TGTGCCAGCAGCTTAACACTAGCGGGGGGTTTCACAGATACGCAGTATTTT. This gives the protein CASSLTLAGGFTDTQYF. Variable domain in full (rest from reference TRBV5-5 and TRBJ2-3): DAGVTQSPTHLIKTRGQQVTLRCSPISGHKSVSWYQQVLGQGPQFIFQYYEKEERGRGNFPDRFSARQFPNYSSELNVNALLLGDSALYLCASSLTLAGGFTDTQYFGPGTRLTVL.